This TCR beta chain was sequenced for a study of esophageal squamous cell carcinoma under preoperative chemotherapy. At the level of the study: Both tumor-infiltrating lymphocytes and peripheral blood T cells had their TCR repertoires profiled.

The CDR3 is 17 residues long. Trimming removed 1 base at V and 0 bases at J, with 16 bases between. Germline CDR1 and CDR2: DFQATT and SNEGSKA (reference sequence). Notes on this clonotype: Its antigen is not identified.

Time point noted: after preoperative PTX-NDP chemotherapy. Regarding the study as a whole: Post-treatment tumor-infiltrating lymphocytes appeared partly derived from peripheral T cells migrating into the tumor.

TCRdb analysed the PCR reads with MiXCR anew, one entry per CDR3 protein. Of about 20,000 distinct CDR3 sequences in the sample, under 60% are singletons; the top ten hold roughly 32%. This material was acquired from a patient given preoperative chemotherapy. The clonotype originates from a human donor with esophageal squamous cell carcinoma. The donor label of this sample is uncertain. The chain joins TRBV20-1 to TRBJ2-1; no clear D gene. CDR3 sequence: CSARGSSRKISYNEQFF. CDR3 coding DNA: TGCAGTGCTAGAGGCAGCAGCCGTAAGATCTCCTACAATGAGCAGTTCTTC.